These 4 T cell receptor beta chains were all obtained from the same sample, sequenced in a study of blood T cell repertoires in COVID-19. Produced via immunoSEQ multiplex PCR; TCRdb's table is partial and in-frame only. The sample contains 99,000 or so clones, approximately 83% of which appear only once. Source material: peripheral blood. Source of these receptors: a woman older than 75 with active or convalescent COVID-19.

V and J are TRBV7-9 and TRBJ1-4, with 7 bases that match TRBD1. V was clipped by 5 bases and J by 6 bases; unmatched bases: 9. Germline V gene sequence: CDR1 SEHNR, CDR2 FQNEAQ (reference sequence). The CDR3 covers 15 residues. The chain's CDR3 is CASSTEEGAYEKLFF. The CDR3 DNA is TGTGCCAGCAGCACCGAGGAGGGGGCGTATGAAAAACTGTTTTTT.

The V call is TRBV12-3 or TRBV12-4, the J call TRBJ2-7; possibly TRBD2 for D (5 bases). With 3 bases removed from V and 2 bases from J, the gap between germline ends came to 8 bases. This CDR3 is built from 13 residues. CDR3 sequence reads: CASSFPGAYEQYF. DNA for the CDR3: TGTGCCAGCAGTTTCCCCGGGGCCTACGAGCAGTACTTC.

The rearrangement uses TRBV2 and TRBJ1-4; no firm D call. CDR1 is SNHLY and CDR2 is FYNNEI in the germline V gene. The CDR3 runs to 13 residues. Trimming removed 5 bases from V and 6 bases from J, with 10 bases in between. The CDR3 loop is CASSLAEDEKLFF. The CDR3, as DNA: TGTGCCAGCAGTTTAGCTGAGGATGAAAAACTGTTTTTT.

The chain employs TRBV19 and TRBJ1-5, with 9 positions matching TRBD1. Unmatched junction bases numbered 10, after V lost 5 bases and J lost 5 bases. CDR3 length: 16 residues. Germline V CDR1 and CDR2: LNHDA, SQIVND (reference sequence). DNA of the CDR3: TGTGCCAGTAGTCCTGTGGGACAGGGTAGGGATCAGCCCCAGCATTTT. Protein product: CASSPVGQGRDQPQHF.